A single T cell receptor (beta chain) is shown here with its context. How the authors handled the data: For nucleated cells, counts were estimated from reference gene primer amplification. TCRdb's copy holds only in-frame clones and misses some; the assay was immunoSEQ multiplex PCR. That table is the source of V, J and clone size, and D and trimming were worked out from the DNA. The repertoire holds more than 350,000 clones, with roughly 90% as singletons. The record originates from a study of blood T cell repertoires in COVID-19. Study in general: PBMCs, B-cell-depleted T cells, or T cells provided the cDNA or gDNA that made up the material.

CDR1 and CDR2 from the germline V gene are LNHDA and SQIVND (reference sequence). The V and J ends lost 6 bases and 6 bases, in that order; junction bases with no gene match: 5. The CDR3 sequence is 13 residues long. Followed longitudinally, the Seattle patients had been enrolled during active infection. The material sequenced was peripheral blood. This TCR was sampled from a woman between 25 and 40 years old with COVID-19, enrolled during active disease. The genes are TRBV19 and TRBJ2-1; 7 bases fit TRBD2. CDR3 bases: TGTGCCAGTAGGTCGGGAGGCGGCAATGAGCAGTTCTTC. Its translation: CASRSGGGNEQFF. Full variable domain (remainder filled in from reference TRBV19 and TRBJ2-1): DGGITQSPKYLFRKEGQNVTLSCEQNLNHDAMYWYRQDPGQGLRLIYYSQIVNDFQKGDIAEGYSVSREKKESFPLTVTSAQKNPTAFYLCASRSGGGNEQFFGPGTRLTVL.